Here is one T cell receptor (beta chain) with its context. Its cognate antigen has yet to be identified. There are no base qualities to consult, and no much larger clone falls within one base. The data stem from a study of CD8 T cells in Susac syndrome (dated by TCRdb to about 2019). At the level of the whole study: The study used repertoire sequencing to test whether antigen drove CD8+ T cell activation and differentiation in Susac syndrome. The investigation overall reported the following: The TCR sequencing and HLA analysis was acknowledged to have included a relatively small number of individuals.

High-throughput TCR beta sequencing profiled peripheral blood CD8+ and CD4+ T cells from healthy donors, Susac syndrome patients and multiple sclerosis patients. Treatment-naive patients with stable or active relapsing-remitting disease fulfilling revised McDonald criteria were used as multiple sclerosis controls. CD8+ TEMRA cells were enriched by FACS, while bulk CD8+ and CD4+ T cells were purified by magnetic negative isolation. Blood was collected in EDTA tubes and processed within 24 hours, with PBMCs isolated through density gradient centrifugation. PBMCs intended for TCR sequencing were cryopreserved in liquid nitrogen and thawed later in a water bath at 37 degrees C. The sorted or isolated CD4+, CD8+ and CD8+ TEMRA cells reached a purity of at least 90%. RNA was extracted using the RNeasy kit, and roughly 0.5 to 1 microgram was reverse transcribed with random hexamers. TCR beta CDR3 regions were amplified with the immunoSEQ multiplex PCR assay covering 54 Vbeta and 13 Jbeta segments. Bias from PCR amplification was corrected by using a synthetic template baseline for primer optimization and for computational correction. Turning to the authors' computational methods: Reads were assigned to V, D and J genes according to IMGT and analyzed in immunoSEQ Analyzer, with only productive sequences retained. Clonality was computed as one minus Shannon entropy normalized by log2 of the number of productive unique sequences. Public and private clones were assessed among the 100 most prevalent clones of each patient and control. Clones were defined as Susac-specific if absent from the healthy and MS cohorts, from over a thousand published viral clones and from other ImmuneACCESS disease sequences. TCRdb trimmed the raw reads at Q25, called clones with MiXCR and kept productive beta chains. Each entry is one CDR3 protein sequence, shown with its most common DNA and genes. The V and J calls follow TCRdb's processing rather than the paper's. This sample lists 230,000 or so distinct CDR3 sequences; approximately 95% were detected once. The ten largest clonotypes hold 0.085% to 0.095% of the sample.

Trimming costs V 0 bases and J 7 bases, and their ends lie 13 bases apart. Its CDR3 holds 15 amino acids, cysteine through phenylalanine. CDR3 DNA is the only sequence kept; it has 45 bases, read in frame from the first base. The germline V gene (reference sequence) sets CDR1 to SEHNR and CDR2 to FQNEAQ. This TCR was recovered from a human donor with multiple sclerosis. The chain couples TRBV7-9 to TRBJ2-4; the D assignment is uncertain and may be TRBD1 or TRBD2, with 5 bases supporting each. The specimen was CD4+ T cells from PBMCs. The DNA is as follows: TGTGCCAGCAGCTTAGCCGTGGGGACGGGGAACATTCAGTACTTC. It is translated as CASSLAVGTGNIQYF.